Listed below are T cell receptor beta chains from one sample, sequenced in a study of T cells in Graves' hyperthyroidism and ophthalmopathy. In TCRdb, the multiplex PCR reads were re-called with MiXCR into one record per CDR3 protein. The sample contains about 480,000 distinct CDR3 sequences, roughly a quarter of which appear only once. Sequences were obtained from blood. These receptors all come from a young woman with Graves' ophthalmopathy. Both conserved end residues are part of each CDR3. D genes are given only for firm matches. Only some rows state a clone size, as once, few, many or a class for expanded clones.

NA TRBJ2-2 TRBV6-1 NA TGTGCCAGCAGTGAGGAGAGAGAATACAACACCGGGGAGCTGTTTTTT CASSEEREYNTGELFF
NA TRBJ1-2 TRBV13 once TGTGCCAGCAGCCCTTCCTTCTATGGCTACACCTTC CASSPSFYGYTF
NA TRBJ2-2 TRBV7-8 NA TGTGCCAGCAGCTTATACGCGGGTTTCAACACCGGGGAGCTGTTTTTT CASSLYAGFNTGELFF
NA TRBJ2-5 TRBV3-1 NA TGTGCCAGCACCCAGGGTAGGGGTTGGCTTGAGACCCAGTACTTC CASTQGRGWLETQYF
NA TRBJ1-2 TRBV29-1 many TGCAGCGTTGAAGTTCGGCTCGCCGCCGTCTATGGCTACACCTTC CSVEVRLAAVYGYTF
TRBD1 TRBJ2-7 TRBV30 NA TGTGCCTTCTCAGGGGGCTCAGGCGAGCAGTACTTC CAFSGGSGEQYF
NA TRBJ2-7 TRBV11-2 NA TGTGCCAGCAGCTCATCACCCGACGGGTACGAGCAGTACTTC CASSSSPDGYEQYF
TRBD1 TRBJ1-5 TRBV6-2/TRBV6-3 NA TGTGCCAGCAGTTTTACAACACAGGGGCCCAATCAGCCCCAGCATTTT CASSFTTQGPNQPQHF
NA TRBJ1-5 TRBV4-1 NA TGCGCCAGCAGCCAAGTGGAAGCTCAGCCCCAGCATTTT CASSQVEAQPQHF
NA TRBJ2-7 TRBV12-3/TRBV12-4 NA TGTGCCAGCAGTTTCGCGCTCCAGGGAGTCAAGCAGTACTTC CASSFALQGVKQYF
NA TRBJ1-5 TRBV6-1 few TGTGCCAGCAGCAAAAATCGAAACAATCAGCCCCAGCATTTT CASSKNRNNQPQHF
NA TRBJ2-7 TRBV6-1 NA TGTGCCAGCAGCCTCATCCGGGACAACTCCTACGAGCAGTACTTC CASSLIRDNSYEQYF
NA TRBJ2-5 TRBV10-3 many TGTGCCATCAGCGATGGGGAGACCCAGTACTTC CAISDGETQYF
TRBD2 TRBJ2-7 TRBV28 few TGTGCCAGCAGTTTACCTCCTAGCGGGATAACCTCCTACGAGCAGTACTTC CASSLPPSGITSYEQYF
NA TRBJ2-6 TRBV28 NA TGTGCCAGCAGTTACCCAGTAACCTCTGGGGCCAACGTCCTGACTTTC CASSYPVTSGANVLTF
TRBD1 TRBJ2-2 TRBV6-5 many TGTGCCAGCAGTTCCGGACAGGGCCTCTACACCGGGGAGCTGTTTTTT CASSSGQGLYTGELFF
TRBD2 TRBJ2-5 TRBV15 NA TGTGCCACCAGCCCGGGGGGGGCGTCAGAGACCCAGTACTTC CATSPGGASETQYF
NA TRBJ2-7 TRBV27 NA TGTGCCAGCAGTTCACAGCCGGGACACCCAGTTTTGTACGAGCAGTACTTC CASSSQPGHPVLYEQYF
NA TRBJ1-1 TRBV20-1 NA TGCAGTGCTAGAGATAGGGGGAGTACTGAAGCTTTCTTT CSARDRGSTEAFF
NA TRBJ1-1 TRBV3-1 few TGTGCCAGCAGCCCCCTTCTGGGCCCTGAAGCTTTCTTT CASSPLLGPEAFF
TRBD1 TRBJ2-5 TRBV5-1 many TGCGCCAGCCGTCGGGACAGGGGGTATGAGACCCAGTACTTC CASRRDRGYETQYF
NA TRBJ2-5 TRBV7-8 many TGTGCCAGCAGCTTAGAGTCGGGGCAGGGTGTAGGAGAGACCCAGTACTTC CASSLESGQGVGETQYF
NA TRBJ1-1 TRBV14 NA TGTGCCAGCAGCCAAGTCAATACAGGGCTTGACACTGAAGCTTTCTTT CASSQVNTGLDTEAFF
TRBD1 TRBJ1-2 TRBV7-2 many TGTGCCAGCAGCGCAACAGGGGAATTTATCTATAGCTACACCTTC CASSATGEFIYSYTF
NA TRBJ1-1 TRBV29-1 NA TGCAGCGTTGAAGATAGGTACCAAGTAGATATGAACACTGAAGCTTTCTTT CSVEDRYQVDMNTEAFF
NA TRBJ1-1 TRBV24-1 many TGTGCCACCAGTGATTTGGGCCGGGGGCTAGTGAACACTGAAGCTTTCTTT CATSDLGRGLVNTEAFF
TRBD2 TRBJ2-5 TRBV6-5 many TGTGCCAGCAGTTCGAGACTAGCGGGGGGTATCCAAGAGACCCAGTACTTC CASSSRLAGGIQETQYF
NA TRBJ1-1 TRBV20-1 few TGCAGTGTTAGACGGGGGATTAACACTGAAGCTTTCTTT CSVRRGINTEAFF
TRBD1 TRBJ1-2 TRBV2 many TGTGCCACCACTACAGGGGCACGTGGCTACACCTTC CATTTGARGYTF
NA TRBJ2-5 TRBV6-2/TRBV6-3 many TGTGCCAGCAGTTTCCCGATGTACCAAGAGACCCAGTACTTC CASSFPMYQETQYF
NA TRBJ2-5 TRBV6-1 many TGTGCCAGCAGTCAGGGACGGTGGGTAGAGACCCAGTACTTC CASSQGRWVETQYF
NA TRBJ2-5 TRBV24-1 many TGTGCCACCAGTGATTCCGCAGGACAAGAGACCCAGTACTTC CATSDSAGQETQYF